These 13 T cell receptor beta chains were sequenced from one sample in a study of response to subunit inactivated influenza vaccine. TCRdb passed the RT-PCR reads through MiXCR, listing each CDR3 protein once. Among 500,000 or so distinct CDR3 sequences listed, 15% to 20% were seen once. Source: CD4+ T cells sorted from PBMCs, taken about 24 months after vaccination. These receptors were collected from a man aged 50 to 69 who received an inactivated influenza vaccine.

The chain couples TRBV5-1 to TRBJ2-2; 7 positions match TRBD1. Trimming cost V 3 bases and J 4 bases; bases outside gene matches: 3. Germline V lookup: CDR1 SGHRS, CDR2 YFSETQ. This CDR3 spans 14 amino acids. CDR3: CASSSGTVTGELFF. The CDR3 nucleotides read TGCGCCAGCAGCTCCGGGACAGTCACCGGGGAGCTGTTTTTT. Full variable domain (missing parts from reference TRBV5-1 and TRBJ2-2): KAGVTQTPRYLIKTRGQQVTLSCSPISGHRSVSWYQQTPGQGLQFLFEYFSETQRNKGNFPGRFSGRQFSNSRSEMNVSTLELGDSALYLCASSSGTVTGELFFGEGSRLTVL.

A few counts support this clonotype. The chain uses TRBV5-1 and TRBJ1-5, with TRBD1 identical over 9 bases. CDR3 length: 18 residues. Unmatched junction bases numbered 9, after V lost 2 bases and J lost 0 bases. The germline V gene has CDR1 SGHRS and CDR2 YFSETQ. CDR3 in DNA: TGCGCCAGCAGCTTTCCCGGGACAGGGAGACTTAGCAATCAGCCCCAGCATTTT. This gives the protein CASSFPGTGRLSNQPQHF. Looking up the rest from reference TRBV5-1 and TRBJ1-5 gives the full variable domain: KAGVTQTPRYLIKTRGQQVTLSCSPISGHRSVSWYQQTPGQGLQFLFEYFSETQRNKGNFPGRFSGRQFSNSRSEMNVSTLELGDSALYLCASSFPGTGRLSNQPQHFGDGTRLSIL.

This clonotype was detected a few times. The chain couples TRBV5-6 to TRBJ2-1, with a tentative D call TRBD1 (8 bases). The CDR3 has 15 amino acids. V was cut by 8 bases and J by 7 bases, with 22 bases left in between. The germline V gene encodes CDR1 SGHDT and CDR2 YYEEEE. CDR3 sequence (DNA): TGTGCCAGTACCGGGAGGCAGGGGGCATGGAATGAGCAGTTCTTC. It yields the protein CASTGRQGAWNEQFF.

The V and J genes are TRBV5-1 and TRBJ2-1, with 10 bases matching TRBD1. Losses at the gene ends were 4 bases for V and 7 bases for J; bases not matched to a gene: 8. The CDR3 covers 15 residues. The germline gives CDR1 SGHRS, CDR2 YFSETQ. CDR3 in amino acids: CASSVLGTGVNEQFF. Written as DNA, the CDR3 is TGCGCCAGCAGCGTCCTAGGGACAGGGGTTAATGAGCAGTTCTTC. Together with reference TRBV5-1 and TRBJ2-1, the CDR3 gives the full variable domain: KAGVTQTPRYLIKTRGQQVTLSCSPISGHRSVSWYQQTPGQGLQFLFEYFSETQRNKGNFPGRFSGRQFSNSRSEMNVSTLELGDSALYLCASSVLGTGVNEQFFGPGTRLTVL.

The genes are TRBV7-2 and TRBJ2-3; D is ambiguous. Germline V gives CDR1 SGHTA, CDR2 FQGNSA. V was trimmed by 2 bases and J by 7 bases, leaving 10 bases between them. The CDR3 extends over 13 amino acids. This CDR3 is CASSLSVQHTQYF. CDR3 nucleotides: TGTGCCAGCAGCTTATCGGTTCAACATACGCAGTATTTT.

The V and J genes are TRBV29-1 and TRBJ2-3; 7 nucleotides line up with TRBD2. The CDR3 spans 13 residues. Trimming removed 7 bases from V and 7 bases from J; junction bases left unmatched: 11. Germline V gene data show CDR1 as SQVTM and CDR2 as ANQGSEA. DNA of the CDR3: TGCAGCGGCCTGGTCGGCGGGAGAAATACGCAGTATTTT. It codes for CSGLVGGRNTQYF.

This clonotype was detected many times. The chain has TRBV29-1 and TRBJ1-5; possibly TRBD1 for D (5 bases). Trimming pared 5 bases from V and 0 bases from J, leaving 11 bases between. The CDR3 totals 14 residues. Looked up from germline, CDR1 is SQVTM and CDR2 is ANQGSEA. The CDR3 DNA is TGCAGCGTTAGAGGGACGGATAGCAATCAGCCCCAGCATTTT. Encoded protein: CSVRGTDSNQPQHF.

The CDR3 bases are TGCGCCAGCAGCTTGACTAGTTTTAGTGGTCCTAGCACAGATACGCAGTATTTT. Encoded protein: CASSLTSFSGPSTDTQYF. The gene calls are TRBV5-1 and TRBJ2-3, with D tentatively TRBD2 (5 bases). CDR1 SGHRS and CDR2 YFSETQ come from the germline V gene. The germline V and J ends were trimmed by 1 base and 0 bases, with 18 bases remaining between them. The CDR3 loop spans 18 amino acids.

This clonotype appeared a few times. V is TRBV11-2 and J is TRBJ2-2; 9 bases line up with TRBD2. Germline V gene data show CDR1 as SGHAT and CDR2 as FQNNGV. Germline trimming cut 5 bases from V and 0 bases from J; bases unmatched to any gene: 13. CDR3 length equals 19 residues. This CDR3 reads CASSPTRPGLATNTGELFF. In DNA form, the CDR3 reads TGTGCCAGCAGCCCGACTCGGCCGGGACTAGCAACGAACACCGGGGAGCTGTTTTTT.

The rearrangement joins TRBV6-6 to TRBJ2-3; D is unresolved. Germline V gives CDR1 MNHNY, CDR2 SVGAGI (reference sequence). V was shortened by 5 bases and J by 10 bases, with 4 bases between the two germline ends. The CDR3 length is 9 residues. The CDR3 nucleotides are TGTGCCAGCAGTCCGCCGCAGTATTTT. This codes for CASSPPQYF.

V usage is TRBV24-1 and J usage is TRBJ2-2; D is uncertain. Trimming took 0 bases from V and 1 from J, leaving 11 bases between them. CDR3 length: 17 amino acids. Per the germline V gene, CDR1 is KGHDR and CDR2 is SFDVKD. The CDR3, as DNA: TGTGCCACCAGTGATTTGGGGTCCGCAGAGAACACCGGGGAGCTGTTTTTT. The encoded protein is CATSDLGSAENTGELFF.

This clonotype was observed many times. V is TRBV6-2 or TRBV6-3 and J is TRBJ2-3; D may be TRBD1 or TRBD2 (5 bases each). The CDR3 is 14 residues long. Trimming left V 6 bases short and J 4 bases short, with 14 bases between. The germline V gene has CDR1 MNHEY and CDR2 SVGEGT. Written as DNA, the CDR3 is TGTGCCAGCAGATCCGTCAGAGGGGCAGATACGCAGTATTTT. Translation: CASRSVRGADTQYF.

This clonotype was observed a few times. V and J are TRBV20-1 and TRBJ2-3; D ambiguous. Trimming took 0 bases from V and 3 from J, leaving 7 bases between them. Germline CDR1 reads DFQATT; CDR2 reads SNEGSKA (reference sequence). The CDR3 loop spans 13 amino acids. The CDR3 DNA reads TGCAGTGCTAGAGATGAGGTTACAGATACGCAGTATTTT. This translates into CSARDEVTDTQYF.